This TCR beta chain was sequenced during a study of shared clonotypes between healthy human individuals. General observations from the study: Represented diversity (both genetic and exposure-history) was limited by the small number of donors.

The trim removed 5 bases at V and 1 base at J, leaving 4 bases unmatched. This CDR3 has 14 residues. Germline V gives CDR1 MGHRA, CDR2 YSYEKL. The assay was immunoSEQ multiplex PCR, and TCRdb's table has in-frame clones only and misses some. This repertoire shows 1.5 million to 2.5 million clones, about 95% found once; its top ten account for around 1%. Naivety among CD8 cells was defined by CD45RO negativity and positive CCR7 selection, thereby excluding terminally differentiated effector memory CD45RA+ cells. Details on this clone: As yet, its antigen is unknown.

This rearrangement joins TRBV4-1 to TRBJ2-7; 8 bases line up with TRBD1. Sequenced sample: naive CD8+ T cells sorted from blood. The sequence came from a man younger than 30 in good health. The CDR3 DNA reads TGCGCCAGCAGCTCCGACAGGGGTTCCTACGAGCAGTACTTC. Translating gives CASSSDRGSYEQYF.